Following are 26 T cell receptor beta chains from one sample sequenced in a study of sequential checkpoint blockade in melanoma. Regarding treatment: randomized to nivolumab then ipilimumab (arm A) or the reverse (arm B). TCRdb's copy holds only in-frame clones and misses some; the assay was immunoSEQ multiplex PCR. Among approximately 13,000 clones listed, less than 85% were seen once. This material consisted of CD8+ T cells sorted from blood (inferred from file names), taken from a patient given nivolumab and ipilimumab in sequence. The receptor source for this set is a human patient with melanoma. Some clones in this sample may be carry-over from other donors' samples.

The chain couples TRBV6-5 to TRBJ1-2; D is perhaps TRBD1 (6 bases). Trimming pared 0 bases from V and 4 bases from J, leaving 15 bases between. The CDR3 runs to 16 residues. CDR1 is MNHEY, CDR2 SVGAGI, per germline. The DNA for the CDR3 is TGTGCCAGCAGTTACTCGCTGGGGGCTAGGGGCTATGGCTACACCTTC. It specifies CASSYSLGARGYGYTF.

The chain employs TRBV7-9 and TRBJ2-7, with D possibly matching TRBD1 (6 bases). Deletions cut 5 bases from V and 2 bases from J, with 19 bases between. The CDR3 length is 16 residues. Germline CDR1 is SEHNR and CDR2 is FQNEAQ (reference sequence). CDR3 DNA sequence: TGTGCCAGCAGCGCTGGTCAGGGGCCGGTACCCTACGAGCAGTACTTC. Amino acids: CASSAGQGPVPYEQYF.

The genes are TRBV5-1 and TRBJ1-2; D possibly corresponds to TRBD1 (6 bases). The CDR3 contains 14 residues. CDR1 SGHRS and CDR2 YFSETQ come from the germline V gene. V was trimmed by 5 bases and J by 1 base, leaving 12 bases between them. CDR3 loop: CASSSADSNYGYTF. The CDR3 bases are TGCGCCAGCAGTTCAGCGGACAGTAACTATGGCTACACCTTC.

With regard to this clone: At one boundary the junction diverges from the germline segment, which might be a read error. This chain connects TRBV5-1 to TRBJ1-1; D possibly corresponds to TRBD1 (5 bases). Germline V gene sequence: CDR1 SGHRS, CDR2 YFSETQ. The CDR3 consists of 15 residues. The CDR3 is CASSLDGGRNTEAFF. CDR3 coding DNA: TGTGCCAGCAGCTTGGATGGGGGGAGGAACACTGAAGCTTTCTTT.

The genes are TRBV7-8 and TRBJ1-2, with 9 bases lining up with TRBD1. Germline CDR1 and CDR2: SGHVS and FQNEAQ. The CDR3 is made up of 13 amino acids. V lost 5 bases and J lost 8; bases outside the gene matches: 6. The DNA for the CDR3 is TGTGCCAGCAGCCCGGGGACAGGGAGCGGCTACACCTTC. It translates to CASSPGTGSGYTF.

J is TRBJ2-7 and V is TRBV19; 7 positions agree with TRBD1. The germline gives CDR1 LNHDA, CDR2 SQIVND (reference sequence). CDR3 length equals 14 residues. J gave up 4 bases and V 6 bases, and 9 bases lay outside the gene matches. Here the CDR3 DNA reads TGTGCCAGTAGAGAACCGGGACAGACATACGAGCAGTACTTC. Translated, it gives CASREPGQTYEQYF.

The chain is built from TRBV7-9 and TRBJ2-4, with D perhaps matching TRBD1 (5 bases). The CDR3 extends over 16 amino acids. Trimming left V 5 bases short and J 0 bases short, with 14 bases between. Germline CDR1 reads SEHNR; CDR2 reads FQNEAQ (reference sequence). Written as DNA, the CDR3 is TGTGCCAGCAGCCCTACAATGGGGCTAGCCAAAAACATTCAGTACTTC. Its protein product is CASSPTMGLAKNIQYF.

CDR3 amino acids: CASSLTAYEQYF. Here the CDR3 DNA reads TGTGCCAGCAGCTTAACAGCCTACGAGCAGTACTTC. This chain connects TRBV5-6 to TRBJ2-7; unclear D gene. The CDR3 covers 12 residues. Trimming shortened V by 2 bases and J by 2 bases, and 5 bases separated the two germline ends. Germline V gives CDR1 SGHDT, CDR2 YYEEEE.

V gene TRBV27 combines with J gene TRBJ2-7, with D maybe TRBD1 (5 bases). CDR1 MNHEY and CDR2 SMNVEV come from the germline V gene (reference sequence). The CDR3 runs 14 residues. The ends were cut back, 2 bases at V and 5 bases at J, with 13 bases in the middle. The CDR3 sequence: CASSLKGVSHEQYF. CDR3 sequence (DNA): TGTGCCAGCAGTTTAAAAGGGGTTTCCCACGAGCAGTACTTC.

This clone was counted a single time. V usage is TRBV4-3 and J usage is TRBJ2-5; 12 bases line up with TRBD2. The CDR3 is 15 residues long. CDR1 and CDR2 (germline): LGHNA, YSLEER. V lost 6 bases, J lost 2 bases, and 4 bases stayed unmatched. CDR3 coding DNA: TGCGCCAGCAGGCTTGGGACTAGCGGGCAAGAGACCCAGTACTTC. Its translation: CASRLGTSGQETQYF.

For the CDR3, the DNA is TGTGCCAGCAGTACAGGACGGAGAAACACCGGGGAGCTGTTTTTT. Protein sequence: CASSTGRRNTGELFF. V is TRBV6-5 and J is TRBJ2-2; D possibly corresponds to TRBD1 (5 bases). Germline V gene lookup returns CDR1 MNHEY and CDR2 SVGAGI. The CDR3 consists of 15 residues. V dropped 5 bases and J dropped 2 bases, with 12 bases sitting between them.

This chain links TRBV27 with TRBJ1-2; TRBD1 aligns across 8 bases. Germline V lookup: CDR1 MNHEY, CDR2 SMNVEV (reference sequence). The CDR3 has 15 residues. V was clipped by 3 bases and J by 3 bases; unmatched bases: 6. CDR3 nucleotide sequence: TGTGCCAGCAGTTTTATGCCAGGGGGCGACTATGGCTACACCTTC. Amino acid sequence: CASSFMPGGDYGYTF.

V usage is TRBV15 and J usage is TRBJ2-5; 9 bases line up with TRBD1. Per germline, CDR1 LNHNV and CDR2 YYDKDF (reference sequence). The CDR3 is made up of 16 amino acids. Germline trimming cut 2 bases from V and 4 bases from J; bases unmatched to any gene: 8. The CDR3 region is CATSRSNTGGPETQYF. CDR3 sequence (DNA): TGTGCCACCAGCAGATCTAATACAGGGGGCCCAGAGACCCAGTACTTC.

This chain uses TRBV4-2 with TRBJ1-1; D ambiguous. Germline V gives CDR1 LGHNA, CDR2 YNFKEQ. The CDR3 sequence is 11 residues long. Trimming left V 9 bases short and J 1 base short, with 6 bases between. CDR3: CASSWNTEAFF. CDR3 DNA sequence: TGTGCCAGTTCATGGAACACTGAAGCTTTCTTT.

The chain couples TRBV6-4 to TRBJ2-3; possibly TRBD1 for D (6 bases). This CDR3 has 16 amino acids. V lost 3 bases, J lost 0 bases, and 13 bases lay in between. Germline CDR1 is MRHNA and CDR2 is SNTAGT. CDR3: CASSDYRDNSTDTQYF. In DNA, the CDR3 is TGTGCCAGCAGTGATTACCGGGACAATAGCACAGATACGCAGTATTTT.

This chain connects TRBV9 to TRBJ2-1; D might be TRBD2 (6 bases). Germline-derived CDR1 and CDR2 are SGDLS and YYNGEE. The CDR3 spans 18 residues. Trimming removed 7 bases from V and 0 bases from J, with 23 bases in between. CDR3 bases: TGTGCCAGCTCCCCCCGACCGGGCCTAGCGAGCTCCTACAATGAGCAGTTCTTC. Translation: CASSPRPGLASSYNEQFF.

The chain is built from TRBV7-9 and TRBJ2-7; 9 positions agree with TRBD2. CDR3 length: 15 amino acids. CDR1 and CDR2 from the germline V gene are SEHNR and FQNEAQ (reference sequence). The V and J ends lost 2 bases and 5 bases, in that order; junction bases with no gene match: 7. The DNA of the CDR3 is TGTGCCAGCAGCTTAAGTGAGACTAGCGGAAACGAGCAGTACTTC. This sequence encodes CASSLSETSGNEQYF.

V is TRBV9 and J is TRBJ2-1; 9 nucleotides align to TRBD2. Per the germline V gene, CDR1 is SGDLS and CDR2 is YYNGEE. The CDR3 covers 17 residues. V gave up 6 bases and J gave up 7 bases; unmatched junction bases: 17. CDR3 nucleotides: TGTGCCAGCAATCCTAGCGGGGTCTTTGGGGTTGGTAATGAGCAGTTCTTC. Its protein is CASNPSGVFGVGNEQFF.

This chain joins TRBV7-9 and TRBJ1-5; 9 nucleotides line up with TRBD1. The V gene's germline CDR1 is SEHNR and CDR2 FQNEAQ (reference sequence). CDR3 length: 14 amino acids. The junction had 4 bases not matched to a gene; V was cut back by 3 bases and J by 7 bases. In DNA form, the CDR3 reads TGTGCCAGCAGCTTCGAGGACAGGGGACAGCCCCAGCATTTT. Its translation is CASSFEDRGQPQHF.

The chain links TRBV10-3 to TRBJ2-1, with D possibly being TRBD1 (6 bases). The V gene lost 4 bases and the J gene lost 2 bases, with 9 bases spanning the gap. This CDR3 comprises 14 residues. CDR1 and CDR2 (germline): ENHRY, SYGVKD. CDR3 sequence: CAISVQGAYNEQFF. The CDR3 bases are TGTGCCATCAGTGTACAGGGAGCCTACAATGAGCAGTTCTTC.

The chain employs TRBV11-2 and TRBJ2-7; a possible D gene is TRBD1 (6 bases). CDR1 and CDR2 from the germline V gene are SGHAT and FQNNGV. CDR3 length: 15 amino acids. The V gene lost 3 bases and the J gene lost 1 base, with 13 bases spanning the gap. Here the CDR3 DNA reads TGTGCCAGCAGCTTTACACAGGGCCGATCCTACGAGCAGTACTTC. This gives the protein CASSFTQGRSYEQYF.

This chain joins TRBV9 and TRBJ2-7; 7 nucleotides align to TRBD1. CDR3 length: 16 residues. Germline-derived CDR1 and CDR2 are SGDLS and YYNGEE. J lost 3 bases, V lost 1 base, and 10 bases had no gene match. The DNA for the CDR3 is TGTGCCAGCAGCGTAACGGCAACAGGGGTGATCTACGAGCAGTACTTC. Translated: CASSVTATGVIYEQYF.

The chain links TRBV9 to TRBJ2-3; 7 nucleotides match TRBD2. Germline-derived CDR1 and CDR2 are SGDLS and YYNGEE. The CDR3 totals 15 residues. V gave up 6 bases and J gave up 0 bases; unmatched junction bases: 7. CDR3 DNA sequence: TGTGCCAGCACCGGTCCCGGGGGGAGCACAGATACGCAGTATTTT. Protein product: CASTGPGGSTDTQYF.

V and J are TRBV18 and TRBJ1-2; D uncertain. Germline CDR1 is KGHSH and CDR2 is LQKENI. The CDR3 is made up of 14 amino acids. Trimming removed 0 bases from V and 4 bases from J, with 9 bases in between. The CDR3 coding sequence is TGTGCCAGCTCACCACCAACAGATCTCTATGGCTACACCTTC. Protein: CASSPPTDLYGYTF. The variable domain in full, with the rest retrieved from reference TRBV18 and TRBJ1-2, is NAGVMQNPRHLVRRRGQEARLRCSPMKGHSHVYWYRQLPEEGLKFMVYLQKENIIDESGMPKERFSAEFPKEGPSILRIQQVVRGDSAAYFCASSPPTDLYGYTFGSGTRLTVV.

J is TRBJ2-3 and V is TRBV11-2, with a tentative D call TRBD2 (7 bases). The germline CDR1 and CDR2 sequences are SGHAT and FQNNGV. The CDR3 consists of 16 residues. V lost 7 bases and J 3 bases, leaving 20 bases between the germline ends. CDR3 in amino acids: CASNQHGGPGTDTQYF. The CDR3 DNA is TGTGCCAGCAACCAACACGGGGGGCCGGGGACAGATACGCAGTATTTT.

This clone was observed at least ten times. The CDR3 sequence: CASTPWGLDNQPQHF. The DNA for the CDR3 is TGTGCCAGCACTCCGTGGGGCCTCGACAATCAGCCCCAGCATTTT. The chain employs TRBV28 and TRBJ1-5; a possible D gene is TRBD1 (5 bases). From germline, CDR1 is MDHEN and CDR2 SYDVKM. The CDR3 contains 15 residues. V lost 7 bases and J 3 bases, leaving 16 bases between the germline ends.